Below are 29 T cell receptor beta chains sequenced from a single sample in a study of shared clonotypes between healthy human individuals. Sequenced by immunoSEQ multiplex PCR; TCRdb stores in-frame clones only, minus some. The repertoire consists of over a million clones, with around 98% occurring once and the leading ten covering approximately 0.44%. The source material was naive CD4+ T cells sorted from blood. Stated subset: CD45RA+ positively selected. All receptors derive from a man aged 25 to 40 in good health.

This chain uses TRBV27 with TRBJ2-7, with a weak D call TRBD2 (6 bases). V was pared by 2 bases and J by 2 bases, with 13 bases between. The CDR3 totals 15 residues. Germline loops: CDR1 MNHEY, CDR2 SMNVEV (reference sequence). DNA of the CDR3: TGTGCCAGCAGTTTACGTTCGGGGACTCCCTACGAGCAGTACTTC. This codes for CASSLRSGTPYEQYF.

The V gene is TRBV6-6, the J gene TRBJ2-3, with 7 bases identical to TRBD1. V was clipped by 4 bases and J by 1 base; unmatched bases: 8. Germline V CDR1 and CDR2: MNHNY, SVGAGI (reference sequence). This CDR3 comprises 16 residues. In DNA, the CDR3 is TGTGCCAGCAGTTCACACCACGGGACAGGCACAGATACGCAGTATTTT. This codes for CASSSHHGTGTDTQYF.

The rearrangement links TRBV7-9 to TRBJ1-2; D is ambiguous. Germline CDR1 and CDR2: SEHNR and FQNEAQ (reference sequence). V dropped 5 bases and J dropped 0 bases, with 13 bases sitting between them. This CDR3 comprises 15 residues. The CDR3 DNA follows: TGTGCCAGCAGCGCGACTTGGGCCTCTAACTATGGCTACACCTTC. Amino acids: CASSATWASNYGYTF. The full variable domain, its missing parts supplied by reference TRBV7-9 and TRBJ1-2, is DTGVSQNPRHKITKRGQNVTFRCDPISEHNRLYWYRQTLGQGPEFLTYFQNEAQLEKSRLLSDRFSAERPKGSFSTLEIQRTEQGDSAMYLCASSATWASNYGYTFGSGTRLTVV.

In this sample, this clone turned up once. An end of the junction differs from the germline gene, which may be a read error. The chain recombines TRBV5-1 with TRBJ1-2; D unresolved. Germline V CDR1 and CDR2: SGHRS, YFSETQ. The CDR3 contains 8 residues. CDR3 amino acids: CASSLAHF. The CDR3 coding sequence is TGCGCCAGCAGCTTGGCCCACTTC.

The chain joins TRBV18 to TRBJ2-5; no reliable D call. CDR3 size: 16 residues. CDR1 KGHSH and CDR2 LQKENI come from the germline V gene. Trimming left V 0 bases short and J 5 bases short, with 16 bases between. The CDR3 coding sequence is TGTGCCAGCTCACCACCGGGTAAGCAGGCGGTGGAGACCCAGTACTTC. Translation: CASSPPGKQAVETQYF.

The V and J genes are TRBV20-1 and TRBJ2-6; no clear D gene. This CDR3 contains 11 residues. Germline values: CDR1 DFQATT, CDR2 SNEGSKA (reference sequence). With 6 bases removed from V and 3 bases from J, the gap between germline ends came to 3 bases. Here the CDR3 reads CSAVGANVLTF. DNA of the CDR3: TGCAGTGCGGTTGGGGCCAACGTCCTGACTTTC.

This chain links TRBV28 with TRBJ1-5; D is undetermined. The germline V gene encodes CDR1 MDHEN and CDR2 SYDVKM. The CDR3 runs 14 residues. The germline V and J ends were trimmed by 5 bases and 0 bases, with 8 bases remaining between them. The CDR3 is CASSETLSNQPQHF. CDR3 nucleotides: TGTGCCAGCAGTGAGACACTTAGCAATCAGCCCCAGCATTTT. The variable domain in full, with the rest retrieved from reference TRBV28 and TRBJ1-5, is DVKVTQSSRYLVKRTGEKVFLECVQDMDHENMFWYRQDPGLGLRLIYFSYDVKMKEKGDIPEGYSVSREKKERFSLILESASTNQTSMYLCASSETLSNQPQHFGDGTRLSIL.

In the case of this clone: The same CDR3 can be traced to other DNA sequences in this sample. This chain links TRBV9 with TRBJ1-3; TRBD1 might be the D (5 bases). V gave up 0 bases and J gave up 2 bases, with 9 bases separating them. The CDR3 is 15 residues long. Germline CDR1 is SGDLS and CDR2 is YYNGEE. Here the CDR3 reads CASSVAGTAGNTIYF. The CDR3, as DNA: TGTGCCAGCAGCGTAGCAGGGACCGCTGGAAACACCATATATTTT.

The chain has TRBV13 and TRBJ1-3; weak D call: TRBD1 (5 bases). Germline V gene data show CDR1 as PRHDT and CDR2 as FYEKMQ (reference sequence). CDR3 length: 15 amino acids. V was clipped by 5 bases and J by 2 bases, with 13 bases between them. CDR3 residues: CASSLRLGPGNTIYF. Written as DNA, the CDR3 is TGTGCCAGCAGCCTCCGTCTGGGGCCTGGAAACACCATATATTTT.

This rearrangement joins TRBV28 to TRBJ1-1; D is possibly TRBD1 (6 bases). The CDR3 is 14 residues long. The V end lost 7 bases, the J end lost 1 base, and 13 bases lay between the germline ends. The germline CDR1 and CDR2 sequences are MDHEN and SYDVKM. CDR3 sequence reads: CASKIGGPNTEAFF. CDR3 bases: TGTGCCAGCAAGATAGGGGGGCCGAACACTGAAGCTTTCTTT.

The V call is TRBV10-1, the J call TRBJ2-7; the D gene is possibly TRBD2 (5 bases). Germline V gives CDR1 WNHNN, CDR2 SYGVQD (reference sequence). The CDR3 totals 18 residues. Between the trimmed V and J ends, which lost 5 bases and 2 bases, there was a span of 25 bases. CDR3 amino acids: CASSLITYPEAKTYEQYF. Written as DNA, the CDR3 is TGCGCCAGCAGTCTAATCACGTATCCGGAGGCCAAAACCTACGAGCAGTACTTC.

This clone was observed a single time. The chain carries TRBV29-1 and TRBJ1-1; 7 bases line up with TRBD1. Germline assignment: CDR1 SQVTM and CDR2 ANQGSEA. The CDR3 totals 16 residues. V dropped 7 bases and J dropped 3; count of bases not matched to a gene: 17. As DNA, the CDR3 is TGCAGCGCTGTGGGTACTACAGGGGTTGGGTACACTGAAGCTTTCTTT. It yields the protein CSAVGTTGVGYTEAFF. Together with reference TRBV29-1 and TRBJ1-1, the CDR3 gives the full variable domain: SAVISQKPSRDICQRGTSLTIQCQVDSQVTMMFWYRQQPGQSLTLIATANQGSEATYESGFVIDKFPISRPNLTFSTLTVSNMSPEDSSIYLCSAVGTTGVGYTEAFFGQGTRLTVV.

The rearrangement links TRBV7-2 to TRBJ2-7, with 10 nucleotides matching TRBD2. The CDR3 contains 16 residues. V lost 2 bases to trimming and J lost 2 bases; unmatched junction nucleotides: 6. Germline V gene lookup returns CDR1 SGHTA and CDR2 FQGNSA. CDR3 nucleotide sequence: TGTGCCAGCAGCTTATTCCTAGCGGGAGCGACCTACGAGCAGTACTTC. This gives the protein CASSLFLAGATYEQYF. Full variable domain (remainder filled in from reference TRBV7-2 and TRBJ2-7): GAGVSQSPSNKVTEKGKDVELRCDPISGHTALYWYRQSLGQGLEFLIYFQGNSAPDKSGLPSDRFSAERTGGSVSTLTIQRTQQEDSAVYLCASSLFLAGATYEQYFGPGTRLTVT.

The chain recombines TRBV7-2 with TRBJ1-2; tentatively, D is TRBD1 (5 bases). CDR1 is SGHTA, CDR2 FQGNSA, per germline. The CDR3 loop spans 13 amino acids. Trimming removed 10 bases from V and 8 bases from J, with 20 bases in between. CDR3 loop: CATAAWQGLGYTF. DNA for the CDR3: TGTGCCACCGCTGCATGGCAGGGCTTAGGCTACACCTTC.

In DNA form, the CDR3 reads TGTGCCAGCAGCGGGGGGACAGGGTCCACCGAGCAGTACTTC. Translated, it gives CASSGGTGSTEQYF. The chain uses TRBV7-6 and TRBJ2-7; 9 positions agree with TRBD1. Losses at the gene ends were 5 bases for V and 6 bases for J; bases not matched to a gene: 8. Per the germline V gene, CDR1 is SGHVS and CDR2 is FNYEAQ. This CDR3 comprises 14 residues.

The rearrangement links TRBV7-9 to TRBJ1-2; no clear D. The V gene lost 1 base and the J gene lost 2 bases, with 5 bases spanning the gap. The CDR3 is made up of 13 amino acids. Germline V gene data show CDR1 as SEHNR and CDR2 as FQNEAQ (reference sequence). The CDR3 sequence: CASSLDVNYGYTF. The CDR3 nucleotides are TGTGCCAGCAGCTTAGACGTAAACTATGGCTACACCTTC.

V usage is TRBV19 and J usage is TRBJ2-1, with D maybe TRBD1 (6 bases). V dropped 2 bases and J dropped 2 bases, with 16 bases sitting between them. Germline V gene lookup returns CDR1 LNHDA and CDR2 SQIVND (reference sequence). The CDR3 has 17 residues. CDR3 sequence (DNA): TGTGCCAGTAGTATACCAACAGGGATTTCCGCCTACAATGAGCAGTTCTTC. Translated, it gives CASSIPTGISAYNEQFF.

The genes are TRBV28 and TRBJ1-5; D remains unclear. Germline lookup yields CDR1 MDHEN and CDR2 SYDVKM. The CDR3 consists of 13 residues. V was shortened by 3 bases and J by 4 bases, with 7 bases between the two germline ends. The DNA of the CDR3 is TGTGCCAGCAGTTTTTTTGCAAATCAGCCCCAGCATTTT. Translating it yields CASSFFANQPQHF.

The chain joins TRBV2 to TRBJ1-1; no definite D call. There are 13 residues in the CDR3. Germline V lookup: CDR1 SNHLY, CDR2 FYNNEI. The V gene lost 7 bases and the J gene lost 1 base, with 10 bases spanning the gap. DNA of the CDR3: TGTGCCAGCATCTTCTGGCAGAACACTGAAGCTTTCTTT. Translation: CASIFWQNTEAFF.

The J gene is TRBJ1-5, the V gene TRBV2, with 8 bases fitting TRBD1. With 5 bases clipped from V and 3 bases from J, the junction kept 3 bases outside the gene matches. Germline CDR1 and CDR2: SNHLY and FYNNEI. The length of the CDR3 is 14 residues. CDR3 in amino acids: CASSLQGANQPQHF. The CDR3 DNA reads TGTGCCAGCAGTCTCCAGGGGGCCAATCAGCCCCAGCATTTT.

CDR3 protein: CASSFVSSHTNTGELFF. CDR3 bases: TGTGCCAGCAGCTTCGTCTCCTCCCACACCAACACCGGGGAGCTGTTTTTT. The chain joins TRBV7-8 to TRBJ2-2; D is ambiguous. In germline, CDR1 is SGHVS, CDR2 FQNEAQ. V lost 3 bases and J lost 2, with 16 bases in between. CDR3 length: 17 amino acids.

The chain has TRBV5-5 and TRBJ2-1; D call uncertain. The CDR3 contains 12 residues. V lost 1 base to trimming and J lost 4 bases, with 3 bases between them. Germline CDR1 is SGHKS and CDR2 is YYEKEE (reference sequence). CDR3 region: CASSLNYNEQFF. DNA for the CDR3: TGTGCCAGCAGCTTGAATTACAATGAGCAGTTCTTC.

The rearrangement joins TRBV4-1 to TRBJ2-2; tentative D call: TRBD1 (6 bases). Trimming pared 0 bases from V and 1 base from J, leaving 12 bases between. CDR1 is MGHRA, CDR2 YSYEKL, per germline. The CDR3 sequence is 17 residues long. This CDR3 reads CASSQDKWGLNTGELFF. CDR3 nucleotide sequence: TGCGCCAGCAGCCAAGATAAGTGGGGGCTGAACACCGGGGAGCTGTTTTTT.

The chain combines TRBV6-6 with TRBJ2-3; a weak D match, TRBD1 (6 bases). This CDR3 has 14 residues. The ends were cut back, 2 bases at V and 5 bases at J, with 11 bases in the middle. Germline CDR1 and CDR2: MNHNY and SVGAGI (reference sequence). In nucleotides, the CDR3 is TGTGCCAGCAGTTACAACAGGGTGGGAGATACGCAGTATTTT. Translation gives CASSYNRVGDTQYF.

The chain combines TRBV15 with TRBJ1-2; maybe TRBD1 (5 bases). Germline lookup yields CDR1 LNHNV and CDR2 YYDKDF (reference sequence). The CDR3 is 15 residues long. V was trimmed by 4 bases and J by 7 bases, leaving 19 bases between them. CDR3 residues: CATSTYPRQSFGYTF. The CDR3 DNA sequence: TGTGCCACCAGCACTTACCCGAGACAGAGTTTTGGCTACACCTTC.

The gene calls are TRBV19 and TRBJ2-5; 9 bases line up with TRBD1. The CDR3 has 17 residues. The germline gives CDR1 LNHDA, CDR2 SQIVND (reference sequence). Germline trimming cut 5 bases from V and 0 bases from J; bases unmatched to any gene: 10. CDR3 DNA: TGTGCCAGTAGTCCCGGGACAGGGTCTTGGTACCAAGAGACCCAGTACTTC. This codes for CASSPGTGSWYQETQYF.

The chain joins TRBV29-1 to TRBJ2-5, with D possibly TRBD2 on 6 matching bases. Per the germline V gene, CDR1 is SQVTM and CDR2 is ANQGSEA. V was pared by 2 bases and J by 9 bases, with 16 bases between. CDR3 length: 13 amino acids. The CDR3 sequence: CSVENGGPGAQYF. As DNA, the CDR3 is TGCAGCGTTGAAAACGGAGGGCCTGGGGCCCAGTACTTC.

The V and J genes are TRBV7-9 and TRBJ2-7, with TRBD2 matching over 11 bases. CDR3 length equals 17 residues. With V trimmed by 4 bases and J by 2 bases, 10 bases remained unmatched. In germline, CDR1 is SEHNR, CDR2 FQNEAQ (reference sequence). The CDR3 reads CASSSLTLLAGAYEQYF. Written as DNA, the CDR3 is TGTGCCAGCAGCTCCTTAACCCTACTAGCGGGAGCCTACGAGCAGTACTTC.

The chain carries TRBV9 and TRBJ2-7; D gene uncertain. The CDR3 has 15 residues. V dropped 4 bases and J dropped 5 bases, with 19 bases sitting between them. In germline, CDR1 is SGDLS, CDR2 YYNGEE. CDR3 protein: CASSPEWRPGDEQYF. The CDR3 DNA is TGTGCCAGCAGCCCTGAATGGCGGCCCGGCGACGAGCAGTACTTC.